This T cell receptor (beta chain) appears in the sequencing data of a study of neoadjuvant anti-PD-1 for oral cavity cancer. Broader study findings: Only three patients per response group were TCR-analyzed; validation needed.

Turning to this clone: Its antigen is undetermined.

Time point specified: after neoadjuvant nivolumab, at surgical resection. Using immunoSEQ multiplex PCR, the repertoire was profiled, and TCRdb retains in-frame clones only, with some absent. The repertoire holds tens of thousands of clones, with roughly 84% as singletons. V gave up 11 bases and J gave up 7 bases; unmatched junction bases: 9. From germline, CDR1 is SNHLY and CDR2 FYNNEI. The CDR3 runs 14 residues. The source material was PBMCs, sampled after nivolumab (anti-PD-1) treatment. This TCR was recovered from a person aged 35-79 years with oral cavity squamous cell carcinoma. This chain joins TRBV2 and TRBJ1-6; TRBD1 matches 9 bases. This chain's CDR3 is CAGTTGGWNSPLHF. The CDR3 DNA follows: TGTGCCGGAACTACAGGGGGCTGGAATTCACCCCTCCACTTT.